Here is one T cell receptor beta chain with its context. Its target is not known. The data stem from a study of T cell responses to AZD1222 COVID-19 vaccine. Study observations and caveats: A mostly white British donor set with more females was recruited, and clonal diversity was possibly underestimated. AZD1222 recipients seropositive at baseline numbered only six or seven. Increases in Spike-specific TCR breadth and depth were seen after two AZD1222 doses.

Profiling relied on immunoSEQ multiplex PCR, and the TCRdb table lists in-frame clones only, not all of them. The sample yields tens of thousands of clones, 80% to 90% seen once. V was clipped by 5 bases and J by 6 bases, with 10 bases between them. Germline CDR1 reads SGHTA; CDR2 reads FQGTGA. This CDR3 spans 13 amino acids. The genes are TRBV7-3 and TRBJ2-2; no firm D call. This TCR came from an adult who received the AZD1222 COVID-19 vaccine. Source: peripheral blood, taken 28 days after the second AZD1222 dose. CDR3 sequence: CASSLDSSGELFF. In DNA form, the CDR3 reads TGTGCCAGCAGCCTAGACTCTTCCGGGGAGCTGTTTTTT.